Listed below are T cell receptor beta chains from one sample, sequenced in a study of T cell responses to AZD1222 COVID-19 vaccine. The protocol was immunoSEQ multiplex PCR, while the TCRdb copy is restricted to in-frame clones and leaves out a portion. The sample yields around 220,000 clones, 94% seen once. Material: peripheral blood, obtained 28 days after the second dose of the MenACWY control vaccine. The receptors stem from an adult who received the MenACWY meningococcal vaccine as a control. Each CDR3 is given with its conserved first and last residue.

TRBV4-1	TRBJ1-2	CASSHYLQGYTF
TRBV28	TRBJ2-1	CASSLTSGRYYEQFF
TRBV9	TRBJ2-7	CASSVLGGAGEQYF
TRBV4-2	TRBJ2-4	CASSQASGGFQYF
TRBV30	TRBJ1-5	CAWARRGAARPQHF
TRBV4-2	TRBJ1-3	CASSQGNRMMDGNTIYF
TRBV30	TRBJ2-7	CAWSVPPPRSYEQYF
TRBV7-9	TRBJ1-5	CASSLEDHGGQPQHF
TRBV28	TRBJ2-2	CASSPRGSGELFF
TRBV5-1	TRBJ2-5	CASSPSQYLETQYF
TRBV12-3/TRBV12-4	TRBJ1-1	CASSLWDYTEAFF
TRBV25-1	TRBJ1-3	CASSGRQGPGNTIYF
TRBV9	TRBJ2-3	CASSVVTGNTQYF
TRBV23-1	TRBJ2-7	CASRNSIYEQYF
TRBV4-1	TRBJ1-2	CASHAGQGGYGYTF
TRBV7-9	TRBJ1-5	CASSLGGLGQPQHF
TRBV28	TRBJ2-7	CASIGTDTYEQYF
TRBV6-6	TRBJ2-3	CASRYDTDTQYF
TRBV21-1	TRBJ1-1	CASGNAEGVAFF
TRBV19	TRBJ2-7	CASSPLAGGPSYEQYF
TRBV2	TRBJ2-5	CASSDNSQETQYF
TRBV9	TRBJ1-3	CASSVGTGLGNTIYF
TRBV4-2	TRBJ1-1	CASSQGGQGETEAFF
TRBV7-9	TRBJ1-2	CASTSGNYGYTF
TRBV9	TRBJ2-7	CASSARTGSSYEQYF
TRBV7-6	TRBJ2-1	CASSYTGLAFTTSYNEQFF
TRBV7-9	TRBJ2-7	CASSSPGQGSYEQYF
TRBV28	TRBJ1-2	CASRRYNRDSQGYTF
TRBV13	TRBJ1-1	CASSLAGGANTEAFF
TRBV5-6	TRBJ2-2	CASSPDRGGPGELFF
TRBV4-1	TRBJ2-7	CASSQDLGFAQTYEQYF
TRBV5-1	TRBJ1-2	CASSLAPGNYGYTF
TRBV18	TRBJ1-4	CASSPAPEEKLFF
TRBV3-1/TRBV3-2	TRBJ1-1	CASSAVGGSLGVEAFF
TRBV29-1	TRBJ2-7	CSVLVQSPEQYF
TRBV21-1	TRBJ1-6	CASSKKRWWGPNDSPLHF
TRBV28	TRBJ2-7	CASRQGRYEQYF
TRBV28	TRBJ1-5	CASTPLGSNQPQHF
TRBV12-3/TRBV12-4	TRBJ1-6	CASSQSGALHF
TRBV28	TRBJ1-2	CASRLTGSGNYGYTF
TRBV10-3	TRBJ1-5	CAISESAPGDQPQHF
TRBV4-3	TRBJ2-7	CASSQGPGLGAYEQYF
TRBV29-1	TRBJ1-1	CGAVITGGDMNTEAFF
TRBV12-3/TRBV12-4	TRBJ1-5	CASSINSNQPQHF
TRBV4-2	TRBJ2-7	CASSPGTSSYEQYF
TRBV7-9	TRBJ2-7	CASSLEGLSSGGEQYF
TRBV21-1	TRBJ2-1	CASSKAPPRRVNEQFF
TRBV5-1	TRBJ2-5	CASTLRASGGRQETQYF
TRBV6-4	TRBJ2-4	CASPTGMAKNIQYF
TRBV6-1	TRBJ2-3	CASSEETGGGADTQYF